Reported below is one T cell receptor (beta chain). The data belong to a study of control samples from healthy donors and cancer patients. The length of the CDR3 is 15 residues. Germline V gives CDR1 SNHLY, CDR2 FYNNEI. Trimming removed 4 bases from V and 4 bases from J, with 13 bases in between. The protocol was immunoSEQ multiplex PCR, while the TCRdb copy is restricted to in-frame clones and leaves out a portion. The profile shows around 130,000 clones, 80% to 90% of them singletons. The chain couples TRBV2 to TRBJ1-4, with D possibly matching TRBD1 (6 bases). The sequencing sample was made of blood. The TCR was taken from a man aged 50-59 years in good health. The CDR3 spells CASSVVWGLNEKLFF. CDR3 sequence (DNA): TGTGCCAGCAGTGTGGTCTGGGGGCTTAATGAAAAACTGTTTTTT.